The rows below give T cell receptor beta chains drawn from one sample of a study of blood T cell repertoires in COVID-19. Profiled with immunoSEQ multiplex PCR; TCRdb holds only in-frame clones, not every one. The data contain about 230,000 clones, nearly 85% of them singletons. Sequenced sample: peripheral blood. The receptors here all came from a woman under 40 with COVID-19, enrolled during active disease. The CDR3 runs from the conserved cysteine through the conserved F or W. Each record gives: clone size, V gene, D gene, J gene, CDR3 DNA, CDR3 protein. D genes are given only for firm matches. Size tells how often a clone was seen (once, few, many) or the class of an expanded clone, and some rows leave it out.

.	TRBV28	TRBD1	TRBJ1-1	TGTGCCAGCAGGCTATATGGGACAGGGGTAGCTTTCTTT	CASRLYGTGVAFF
once	TRBV7-2	.	TRBJ1-5	TGTGCCAGCAGCTTTCCTCAGGGCGGGAGGAATCAGCCCCAGCATTTT	CASSFPQGGRNQPQHF
few	TRBV20-1	.	TRBJ1-4	TGCAGTGCTAGTGGCGGGGAGTCTAATGAAAAACTGTTTTTT	CSASGGESNEKLFF
.	TRBV6-2/TRBV6-3	TRBD1	TRBJ2-2	TGTGCCAGCAGTTACCGGACAGGGGCCTTGAACACCGGGGAGCTGTTTTTT	CASSYRTGALNTGELFF
.	TRBV9	TRBD2	TRBJ2-3	TGTGCCAGCAGCGTGGGGACTAGCGGTAGAGATACGCAGTATTTT	CASSVGTSGRDTQYF
.	TRBV19	TRBD2	TRBJ2-1	TGTGCCAGTACCGCACGAGGCGGGAGAGGGTACAATGAGCAGTTCTTC	CASTARGGRGYNEQFF
once	TRBV20-1	TRBD1	TRBJ1-1	TGCAGTGCTAGTAGGACAGGGTCTGGGGCTTTCTTT	CSASRTGSGAFF
.	TRBV6-5	TRBD1	TRBJ1-3	TGTGCCAGCAGTTACGGAGACAGGGGCACAGGAAACACCATATATTTT	CASSYGDRGTGNTIYF
.	TRBV2	.	TRBJ1-5	TGTGCCAGCAGCCCGGACAACGCAAGCAATCAGCCCCAGCATTTT	CASSPDNASNQPQHF
few	TRBV5-5	TRBD1	TRBJ2-2	TGTGCCAGCAGCCCCAGGGATTTAACCGAGACAGGGTACACCGGGGAGCTGTTTTTT	CASSPRDLTETGYTGELFF
.	TRBV10-2	.	TRBJ1-6	TGCGCCAGCCAGGGTGGGCCCCCAGGTTCACCCCTCCACTTT	CASQGGPPGSPLHF
.	TRBV7-9	.	TRBJ1-1	TGTGCCAGCAGCTTAGCTTTACAGGGTAACACTGAAGCTTTCTTT	CASSLALQGNTEAFF
.	TRBV28	TRBD2	TRBJ2-7	TGTGCCAGCAGTCTTGGGACTAGCGGTTACGAGCAGTACTTC	CASSLGTSGYEQYF
.	TRBV4-1	TRBD1	TRBJ2-2	TGCGCCAGCAGCCGACCAGGGGGTGACACCGGGGAGCTGTTTTTT	CASSRPGGDTGELFF
.	TRBV12-5	.	TRBJ2-2	TGTGCTAGTGGTTTGACGGGGGGCCTCGACACCGGGGAGCTGTTTTTT	CASGLTGGLDTGELFF
.	TRBV28	TRBD1	TRBJ2-7	TGTGCCAGCAGTTTGCAGGGGGACCACGAGCAGTACTTC	CASSLQGDHEQYF
.	TRBV7-8	TRBD1	TRBJ1-1	TGTGCCAGCAGCCCTAGGGGGCAGGGCACTGAAGCTTTCTTT	CASSPRGQGTEAFF
.	TRBV16	TRBD1	TRBJ2-7	TGTGCCAGCAGCCAATGGTCGGACAGGGGGCCCTACGAGCAGTACTTC	CASSQWSDRGPYEQYF
once	TRBV14	.	TRBJ1-6	TGTGCCAGCAGCCCATTGGGAGTTTTGGCCCTCCACTTT	CASSPLGVLALHF
.	TRBV11-2	TRBD1	TRBJ1-2	TGTGCCAGCAGCTACTCGACAGGGGGAGATGGCTACACCTTC	CASSYSTGGDGYTF
.	TRBV9	.	TRBJ1-2	TGTGCCAGCAGCGCCGGGATATATGGCTACACCTTC	CASSAGIYGYTF
.	TRBV5-6	.	TRBJ1-1	TGTGCCAGCAGCAGGTCCCCGGGAGGGAACACTGAAGCTTTCTTT	CASSRSPGGNTEAFF
once	TRBV11-2	.	TRBJ1-4	TGTGCCAGCAGCTTAGATCTAGCATTCGCGGGTGAAAAACTGTTTTTT	CASSLDLAFAGEKLFF
.	TRBV3-1/TRBV3-2	.	TRBJ2-7	TGTGCCAGCAGCCAGGGGACTGGCGAGCAGTACTTC	CASSQGTGEQYF
.	TRBV18	TRBD2	TRBJ2-3	TGTGCCAGCTCACCCGGACTAGCGGGACCCGATACGCAGTATTTT	CASSPGLAGPDTQYF
.	TRBV19	.	TRBJ2-7	TGTGCCAGTAGTAAATTCGGGGGGCCTTACGAGCAGTACTTC	CASSKFGGPYEQYF
.	TRBV27	.	TRBJ2-2	TGTGCCAGCAGTCCTGTACGAGTTAACACCGGGGAGCTGTTTTTT	CASSPVRVNTGELFF
.	TRBV24-1	TRBD1	TRBJ2-2	TGTGCCACCGAGGACAGGACTAACACCGGGGAGCTGTTTTTT	CATEDRTNTGELFF
.	TRBV6-5	.	TRBJ2-7	TGTGCCAGCACCCGGGAGAGAATTTACGAGCAGTACTTC	CASTRERIYEQYF